This TCR beta chain was sequenced for a study of shared clonotypes between healthy human individuals. Whole-study findings and limits: Few donors limited the genetic and exposure-history diversity represented.

This clone was observed once. Its antigen is undetermined. The protocol was immunoSEQ multiplex PCR, while the TCRdb copy is restricted to in-frame clones and leaves out a portion. The sample has around 500,000 clones; around 79% are singletons. This CDR3 is 15 amino acids long. Germline-derived CDR1 and CDR2 are MNHEY and SMNVEV (reference sequence). The germline V and J ends were trimmed by 0 bases and 3 bases, with 9 bases remaining between them. Healthy adults negative for HIV, lacking recent acute infections or vaccinations, served as donors. This rearrangement joins TRBV27 to TRBJ1-5; D is perhaps TRBD1 (6 bases). The source material was PBMCs. This clonotype originated in a woman aged 40 to 49 in good health. Some clones in this sample may be carry-over from other donors' samples. DNA of the CDR3: TGTGCCAGCAGTTTATCCCAGGGGATCAATCAGCCCCAGCATTTT. Amino acid sequence: CASSLSQGINQPQHF.